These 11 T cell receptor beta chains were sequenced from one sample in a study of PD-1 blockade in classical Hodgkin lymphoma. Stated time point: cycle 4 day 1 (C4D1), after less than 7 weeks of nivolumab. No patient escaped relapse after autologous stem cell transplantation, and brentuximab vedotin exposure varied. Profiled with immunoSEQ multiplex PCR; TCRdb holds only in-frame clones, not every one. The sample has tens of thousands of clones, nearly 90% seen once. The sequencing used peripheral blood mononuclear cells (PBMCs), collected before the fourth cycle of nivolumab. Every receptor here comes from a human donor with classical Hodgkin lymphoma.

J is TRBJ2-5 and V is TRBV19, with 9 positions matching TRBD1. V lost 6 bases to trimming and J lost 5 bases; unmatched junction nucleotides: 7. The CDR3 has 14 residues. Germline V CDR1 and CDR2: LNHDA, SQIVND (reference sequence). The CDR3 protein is CASRNRGLGETQYF. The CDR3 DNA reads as TGTGCCAGTAGAAACAGGGGGCTCGGGGAGACCCAGTACTTC. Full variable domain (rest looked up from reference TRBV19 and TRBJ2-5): DGGITQSPKYLFRKEGQNVTLSCEQNLNHDAMYWYRQDPGQGLRLIYYSQIVNDFQKGDIAEGYSVSREKKESFPLTVTSAQKNPTAFYLCASRNRGLGETQYFGPGTRLLVL.

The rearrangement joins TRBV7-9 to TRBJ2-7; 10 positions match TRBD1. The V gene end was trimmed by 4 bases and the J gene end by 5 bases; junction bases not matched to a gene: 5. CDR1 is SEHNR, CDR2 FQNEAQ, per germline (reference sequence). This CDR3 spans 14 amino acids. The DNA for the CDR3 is TGTGCCAGCAGCTCGGGGACAGGGGTGGACGAGCAGTACTTC. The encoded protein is CASSSGTGVDEQYF.

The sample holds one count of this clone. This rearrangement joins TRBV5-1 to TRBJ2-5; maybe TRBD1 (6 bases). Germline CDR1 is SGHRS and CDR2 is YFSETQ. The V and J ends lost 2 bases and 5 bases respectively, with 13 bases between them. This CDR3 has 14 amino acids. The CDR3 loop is CASSLGQPGETQYF. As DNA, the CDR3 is TGCGCCAGCAGCTTAGGACAGCCTGGGGAGACCCAGTACTTC.

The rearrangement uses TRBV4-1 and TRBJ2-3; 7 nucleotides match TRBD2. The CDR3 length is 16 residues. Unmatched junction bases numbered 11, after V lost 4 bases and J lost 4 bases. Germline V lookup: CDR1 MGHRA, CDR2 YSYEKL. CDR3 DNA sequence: TGCGCCAGCAGCCTTATCACAGCGGGGTACGCAGATACGCAGTATTTT. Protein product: CASSLITAGYADTQYF.

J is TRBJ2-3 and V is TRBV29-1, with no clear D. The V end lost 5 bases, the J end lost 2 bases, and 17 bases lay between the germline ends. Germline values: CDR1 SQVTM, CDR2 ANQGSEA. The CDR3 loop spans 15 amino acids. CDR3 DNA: TGCAGCGTTCTCCCCCGTGACACCTTCACAGATACGCAGTATTTT. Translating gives CSVLPRDTFTDTQYF.

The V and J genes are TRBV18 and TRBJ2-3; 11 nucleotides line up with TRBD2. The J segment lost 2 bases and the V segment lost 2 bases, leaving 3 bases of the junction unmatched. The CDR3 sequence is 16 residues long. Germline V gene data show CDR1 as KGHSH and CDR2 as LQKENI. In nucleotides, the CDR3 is TGTGCCAGCTCACCAATAGCGGGGGGGATCACAGATACGCAGTATTTT. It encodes CASSPIAGGITDTQYF.

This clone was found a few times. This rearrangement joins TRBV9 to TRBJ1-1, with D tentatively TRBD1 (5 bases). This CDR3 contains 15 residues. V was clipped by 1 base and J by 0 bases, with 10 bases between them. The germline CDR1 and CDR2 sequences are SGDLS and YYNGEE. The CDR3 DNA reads TGTGCCAGCAGCGTACGGGGGAACATGAACACTGAAGCTTTCTTT. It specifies CASSVRGNMNTEAFF.

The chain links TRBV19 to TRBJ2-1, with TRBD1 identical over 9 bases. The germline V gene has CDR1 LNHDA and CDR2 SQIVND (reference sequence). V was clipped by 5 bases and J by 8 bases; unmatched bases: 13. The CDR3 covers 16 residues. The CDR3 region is CASSLTGGWSVHEQFF. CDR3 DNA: TGTGCCAGTAGTTTGACAGGGGGTTGGAGTGTCCATGAGCAGTTCTTC. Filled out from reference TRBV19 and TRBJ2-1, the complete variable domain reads DGGITQSPKYLFRKEGQNVTLSCEQNLNHDAMYWYRQDPGQGLRLIYYSQIVNDFQKGDIAEGYSVSREKKESFPLTVTSAQKNPTAFYLCASSLTGGWSVHEQFFGPGTRLTVL.

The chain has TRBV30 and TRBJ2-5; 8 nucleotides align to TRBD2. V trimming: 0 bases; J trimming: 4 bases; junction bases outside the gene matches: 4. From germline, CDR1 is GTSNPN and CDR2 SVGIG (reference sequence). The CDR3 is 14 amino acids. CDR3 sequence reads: CAWSVMAGGETQYF. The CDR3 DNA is TGTGCCTGGAGTGTCATGGCGGGGGGAGAGACCCAGTACTTC.

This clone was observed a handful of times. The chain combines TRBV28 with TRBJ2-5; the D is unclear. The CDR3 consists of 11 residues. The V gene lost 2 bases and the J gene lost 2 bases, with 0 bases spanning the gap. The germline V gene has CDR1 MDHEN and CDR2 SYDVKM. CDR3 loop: CASSLQETQYF. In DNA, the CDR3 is TGTGCCAGCAGTTTACAAGAGACCCAGTACTTC. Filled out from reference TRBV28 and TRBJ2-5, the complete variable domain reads DVKVTQSSRYLVKRTGEKVFLECVQDMDHENMFWYRQDPGLGLRLIYFSYDVKMKEKGDIPEGYSVSREKKERFSLILESASTNQTSMYLCASSLQETQYFGPGTRLLVL.

CDR3 loop: CASSQWSGEGETQYF. The CDR3 DNA reads TGCGCCAGCAGTCAGTGGAGCGGGGAGGGGGAGACCCAGTACTTC. The chain recombines TRBV5-1 with TRBJ2-5; 7 nucleotides match TRBD2. Trimming at V came to 5 bases and at J to 5 bases, leaving 12 bases not matched to a gene. CDR1 is SGHRS, CDR2 YFSETQ, per germline. The CDR3 contains 15 residues.